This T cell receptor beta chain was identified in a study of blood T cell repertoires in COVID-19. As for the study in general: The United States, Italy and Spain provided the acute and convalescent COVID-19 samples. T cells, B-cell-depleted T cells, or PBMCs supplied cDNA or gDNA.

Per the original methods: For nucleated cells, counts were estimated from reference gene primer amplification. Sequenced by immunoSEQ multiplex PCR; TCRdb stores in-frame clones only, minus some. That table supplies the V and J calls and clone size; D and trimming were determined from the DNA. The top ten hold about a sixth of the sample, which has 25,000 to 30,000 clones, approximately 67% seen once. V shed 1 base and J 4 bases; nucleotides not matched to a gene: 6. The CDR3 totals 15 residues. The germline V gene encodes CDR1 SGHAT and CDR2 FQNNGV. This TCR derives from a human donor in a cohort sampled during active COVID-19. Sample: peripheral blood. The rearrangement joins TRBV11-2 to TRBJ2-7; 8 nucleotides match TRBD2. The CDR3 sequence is CASSLARGGRYEQYF. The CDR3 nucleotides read TGTGCCAGCAGCTTAGCTCGGGGGGGCAGATACGAGCAGTACTTC. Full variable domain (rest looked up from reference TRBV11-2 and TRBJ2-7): EAGVAQSPRYKIIEKRQSVAFWCNPISGHATLYWYQQILGQGPKLLIQFQNNGVVDDSQLPKDRFSAERLKGVDSTLKIQPAKLEDSAVYLCASSLARGGRYEQYFGPGTRLTVT.